This is a list of T cell receptor beta chains from one sample in a study of identical twins. MiXCR, applied by TCRdb to the 5' RACE reads, yields one record per CDR3 protein. This sample yields under 900,000 distinct CDR3 sequences, of which over 9% are seen a single time; roughly 1.5% belongs to the top ten. This same sample was also part of a study on yellow fever vaccine responses in identical twins.

Sample: PBMCs. Receptors originate from a young woman in good health. Each CDR3 is given with its conserved first and last residue. Fields, in order: V gene, D gene, J gene, clone size, CDR3 DNA, CDR3 protein. A D gene is named only where the DNA matches it firmly. Size tells how often a clone was seen (once, few, many) or the class of an expanded clone, and some rows leave it out.

V: TRBV12-3/TRBV12-4
D: .
J: TRBJ2-2
size: .
DNA: TGTGCCAGCAGGGACGGAAAAAACACCGGGGAGCTGTTTTTT
CDR3: CASRDGKNTGELFF

V: TRBV12-3/TRBV12-4
D: .
J: TRBJ2-1
size: many
DNA: TGTGCCAGCAGTTTAGAAGTGGGCAGGGTGGCCCATGAGCAGTTCTTC
CDR3: CASSLEVGRVAHEQFF

V: TRBV3-1
D: TRBD2
J: TRBJ2-3
size: .
DNA: TGTGCCAGCAGCCTACTCTTCCCGGGGAGGGGTAGCGACACAGATACGCAGTATTTT
CDR3: CASSLLFPGRGSDTDTQYF

V: TRBV6-5
D: .
J: TRBJ2-1
size: many
DNA: TGTGCCAGCAGTTACTCGCCTTCACAGTGGAGTGAGCAGTTCTTC
CDR3: CASSYSPSQWSEQFF

V: TRBV7-9
D: .
J: TRBJ2-3
size: .
DNA: TGTGCCAGCAGCTTAGCAGATCAGACAGATACGCAGTATTTT
CDR3: CASSLADQTDTQYF

V: TRBV6-1
D: .
J: TRBJ2-5
size: .
DNA: TGTGCCAGCAGCCCACAGGGTGGGATAGAGACCCAGTACTTC
CDR3: CASSPQGGIETQYF

V: TRBV2
D: TRBD2
J: TRBJ2-3
size: .
DNA: TGTGCCAGCAGCGCGTCGGGGGGACTAGCGCAGTATTTT
CDR3: CASSASGGLAQYF

V: TRBV7-8
D: .
J: TRBJ2-5
size: few
DNA: TGTGCCAGCAGCTTGTACCAAAAAGAGACCCAGTACTTC
CDR3: CASSLYQKETQYF

V: TRBV3-1
D: .
J: TRBJ1-1
size: once
DNA: TGTGCCAGCAGCCAAGGGGGGCTTGAAGCTCTCTTT
CDR3: CASSQGGLEALF

V: TRBV28
D: TRBD1
J: TRBJ1-2
size: few
DNA: TGTGCCAGCAGTCGACGGACAGGGGGCGCATTTAACTATGGCTACACCTTC
CDR3: CASSRRTGGAFNYGYTF

V: TRBV3-1
D: TRBD2
J: TRBJ2-1
size: .
DNA: TGTGCCAGCAGCCAAGATCCGGAAGCGGGGGGGCCAAGCTCCTACAATGAGCAGTTCTTC
CDR3: CASSQDPEAGGPSSYNEQFF

V: TRBV28
D: .
J: TRBJ2-1
size: many
DNA: TGTGCCAGCAGTCCCGACGGGTACAATGAGCAGTTCTTC
CDR3: CASSPDGYNEQFF

V: TRBV14
D: TRBD2
J: TRBJ2-2
size: few
DNA: TGTGCCAGCAGCCCCCGTAGCGGGGGGTCTGGGGAGCTGTTTTTT
CDR3: CASSPRSGGSGELFF

V: TRBV7-9
D: .
J: TRBJ2-1
size: few
DNA: TGTGCCAGCACCTCGACAGGCTACAATGAGCAGTTCTTC
CDR3: CASTSTGYNEQFF